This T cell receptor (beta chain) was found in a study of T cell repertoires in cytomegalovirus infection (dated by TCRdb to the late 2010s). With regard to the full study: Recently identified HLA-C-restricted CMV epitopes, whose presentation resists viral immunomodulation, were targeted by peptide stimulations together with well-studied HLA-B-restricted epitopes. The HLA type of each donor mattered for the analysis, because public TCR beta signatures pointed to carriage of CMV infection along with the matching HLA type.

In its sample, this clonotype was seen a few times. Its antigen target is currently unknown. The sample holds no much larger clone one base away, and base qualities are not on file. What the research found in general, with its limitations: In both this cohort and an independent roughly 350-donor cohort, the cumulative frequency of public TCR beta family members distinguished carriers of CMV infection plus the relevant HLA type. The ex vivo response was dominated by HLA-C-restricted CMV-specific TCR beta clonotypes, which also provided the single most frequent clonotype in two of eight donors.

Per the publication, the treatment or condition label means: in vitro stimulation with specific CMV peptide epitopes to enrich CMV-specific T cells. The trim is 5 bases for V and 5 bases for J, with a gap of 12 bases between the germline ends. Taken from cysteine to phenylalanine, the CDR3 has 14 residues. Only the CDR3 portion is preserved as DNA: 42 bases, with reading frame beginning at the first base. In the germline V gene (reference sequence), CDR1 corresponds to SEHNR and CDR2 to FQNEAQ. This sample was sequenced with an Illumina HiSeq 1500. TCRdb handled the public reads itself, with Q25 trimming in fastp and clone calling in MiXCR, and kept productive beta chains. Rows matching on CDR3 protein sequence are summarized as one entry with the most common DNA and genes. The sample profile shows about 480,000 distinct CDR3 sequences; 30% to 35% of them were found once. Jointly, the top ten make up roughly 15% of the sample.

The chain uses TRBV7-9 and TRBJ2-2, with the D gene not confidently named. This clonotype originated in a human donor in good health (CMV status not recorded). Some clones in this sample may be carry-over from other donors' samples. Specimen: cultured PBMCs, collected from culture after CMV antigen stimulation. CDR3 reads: CASSPFLGTGELFF. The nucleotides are TGTGCCAGCAGCCCGTTCCTGGGAACCGGGGAGCTGTTTTTT.